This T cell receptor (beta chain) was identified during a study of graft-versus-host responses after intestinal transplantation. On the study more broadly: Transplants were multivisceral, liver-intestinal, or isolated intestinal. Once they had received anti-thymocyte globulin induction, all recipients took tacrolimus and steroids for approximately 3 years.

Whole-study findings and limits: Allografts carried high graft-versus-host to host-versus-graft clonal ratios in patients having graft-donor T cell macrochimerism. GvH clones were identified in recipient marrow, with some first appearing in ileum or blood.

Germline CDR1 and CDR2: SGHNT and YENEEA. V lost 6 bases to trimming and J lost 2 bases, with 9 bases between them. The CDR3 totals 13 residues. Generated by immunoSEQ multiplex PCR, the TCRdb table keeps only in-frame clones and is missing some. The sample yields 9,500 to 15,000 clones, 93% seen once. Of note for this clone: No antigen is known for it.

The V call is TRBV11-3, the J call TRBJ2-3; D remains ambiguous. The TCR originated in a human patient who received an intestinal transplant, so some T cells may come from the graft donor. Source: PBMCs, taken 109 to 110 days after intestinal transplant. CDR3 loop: CASSLYITDTQYF. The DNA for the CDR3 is TGTGCCAGCAGTCTCTACATCACAGATACGCAGTATTTT.